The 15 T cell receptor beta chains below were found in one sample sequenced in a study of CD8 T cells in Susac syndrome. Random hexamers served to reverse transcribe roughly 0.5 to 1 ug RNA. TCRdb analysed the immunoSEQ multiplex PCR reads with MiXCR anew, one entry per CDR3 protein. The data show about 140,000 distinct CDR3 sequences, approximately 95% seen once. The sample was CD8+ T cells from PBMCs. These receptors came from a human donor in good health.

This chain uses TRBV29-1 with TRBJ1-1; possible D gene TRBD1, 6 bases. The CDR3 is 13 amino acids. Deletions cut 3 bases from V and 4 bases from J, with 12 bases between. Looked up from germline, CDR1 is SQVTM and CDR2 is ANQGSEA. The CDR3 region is CSVDPQGTTEAFF. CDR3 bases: TGCAGCGTTGACCCACAGGGTACCACTGAAGCTTTCTTT.

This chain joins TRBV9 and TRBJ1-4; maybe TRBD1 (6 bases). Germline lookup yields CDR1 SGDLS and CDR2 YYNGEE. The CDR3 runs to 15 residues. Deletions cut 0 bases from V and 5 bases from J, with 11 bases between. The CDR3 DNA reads TGTGCCAGCAGCGTAGGACAGGATGGGAATGAAAAACTGTTTTTT. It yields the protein CASSVGQDGNEKLFF.

The CDR3 protein is CAWRGGTTGSSYEQYF. In DNA form, the CDR3 reads TGTGCCTGGAGGGGAGGAACTACAGGTAGCTCCTACGAGCAGTACTTC. V usage is TRBV30 and J usage is TRBJ2-7; a weak D match, TRBD2 (6 bases). V was shortened by 3 bases and J by 0 bases, with 18 bases between the two germline ends. Germline V lookup: CDR1 GTSNPN, CDR2 SVGIG (reference sequence). This CDR3 comprises 16 residues.

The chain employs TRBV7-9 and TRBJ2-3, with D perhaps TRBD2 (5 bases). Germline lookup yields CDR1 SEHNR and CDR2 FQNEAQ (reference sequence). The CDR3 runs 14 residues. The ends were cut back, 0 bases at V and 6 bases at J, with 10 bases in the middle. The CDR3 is CASSLAPTRDTQYF. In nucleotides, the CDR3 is TGTGCCAGCAGCTTAGCGCCCACTAGGGATACGCAGTATTTT.

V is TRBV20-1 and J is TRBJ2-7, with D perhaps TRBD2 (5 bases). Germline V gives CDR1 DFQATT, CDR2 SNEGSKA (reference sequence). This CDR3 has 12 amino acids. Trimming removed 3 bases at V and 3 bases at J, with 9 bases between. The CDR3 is CSARGSIYEQYF. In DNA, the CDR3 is TGCAGTGCTAGGGGGAGTATCTACGAGCAGTACTTC.

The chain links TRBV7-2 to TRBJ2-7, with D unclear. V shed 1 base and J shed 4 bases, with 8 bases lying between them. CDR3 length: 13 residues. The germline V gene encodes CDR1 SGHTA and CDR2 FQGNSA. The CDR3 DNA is TGTGCCAGCAGCTTAGGGCTCAAATACGAGCAGTACTTC. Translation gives CASSLGLKYEQYF. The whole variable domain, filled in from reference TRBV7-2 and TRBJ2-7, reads GAGVSQSPSNKVTEKGKDVELRCDPISGHTALYWYRQSLGQGLEFLIYFQGNSAPDKSGLPSDRFSAERTGGSVSTLTIQRTQQEDSAVYLCASSLGLKYEQYFGPGTRLTVT.

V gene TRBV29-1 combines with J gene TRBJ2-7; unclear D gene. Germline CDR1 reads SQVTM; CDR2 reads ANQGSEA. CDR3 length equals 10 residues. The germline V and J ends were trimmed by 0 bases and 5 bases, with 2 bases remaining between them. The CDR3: CSVEDDEQYF. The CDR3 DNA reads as TGCAGCGTTGAAGACGACGAGCAGTACTTC.

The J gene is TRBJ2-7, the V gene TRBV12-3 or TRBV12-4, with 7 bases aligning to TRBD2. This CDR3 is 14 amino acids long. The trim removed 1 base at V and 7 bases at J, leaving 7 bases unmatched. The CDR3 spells CASSLEAGLLEQYF. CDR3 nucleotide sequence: TGTGCCAGCAGTTTAGAAGCGGGGCTACTAGAGCAGTACTTC.

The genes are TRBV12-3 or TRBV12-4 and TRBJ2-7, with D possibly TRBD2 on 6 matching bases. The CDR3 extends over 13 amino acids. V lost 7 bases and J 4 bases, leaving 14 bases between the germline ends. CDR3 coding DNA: TGTGCCAGCACCCCGTCCGGGACTTACGAGCAGTACTTC. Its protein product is CASTPSGTYEQYF.

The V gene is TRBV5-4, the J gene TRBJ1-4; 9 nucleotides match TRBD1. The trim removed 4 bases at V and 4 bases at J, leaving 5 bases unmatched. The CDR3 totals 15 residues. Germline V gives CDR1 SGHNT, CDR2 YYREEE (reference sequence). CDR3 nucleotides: TGTGCCAGCAGCCTGGGACAGGGCGTTAATGAAAAACTGTTTTTT. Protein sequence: CASSLGQGVNEKLFF.

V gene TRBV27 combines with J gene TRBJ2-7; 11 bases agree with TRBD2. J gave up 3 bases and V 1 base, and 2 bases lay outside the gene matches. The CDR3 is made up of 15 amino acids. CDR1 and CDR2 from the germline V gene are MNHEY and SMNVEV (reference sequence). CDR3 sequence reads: CASSLWLAGGYEQYF. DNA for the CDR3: TGTGCCAGCAGTTTATGGCTAGCGGGAGGCTACGAGCAGTACTTC.

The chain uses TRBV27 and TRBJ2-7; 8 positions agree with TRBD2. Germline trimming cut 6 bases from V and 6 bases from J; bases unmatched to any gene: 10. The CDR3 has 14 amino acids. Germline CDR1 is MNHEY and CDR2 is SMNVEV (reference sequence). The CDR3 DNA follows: TGTGCCAGCAGCAGGGCCAGCGGGAGCAGCGAGCAGTACTTC. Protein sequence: CASSRASGSSEQYF.

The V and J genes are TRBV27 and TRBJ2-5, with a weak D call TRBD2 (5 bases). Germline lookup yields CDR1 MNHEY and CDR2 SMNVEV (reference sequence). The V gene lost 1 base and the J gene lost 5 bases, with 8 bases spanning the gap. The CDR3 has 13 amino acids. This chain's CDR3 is CASSLYEGETQYF. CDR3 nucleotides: TGTGCCAGCAGTTTATACGAGGGTGAGACCCAGTACTTC.

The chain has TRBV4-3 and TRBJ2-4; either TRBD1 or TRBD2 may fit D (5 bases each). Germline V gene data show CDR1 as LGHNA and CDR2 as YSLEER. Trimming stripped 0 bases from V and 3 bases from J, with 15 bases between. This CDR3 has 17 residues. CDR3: CASSQDWQGVGKNIQYF. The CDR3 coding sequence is TGCGCCAGCAGCCAAGATTGGCAGGGAGTAGGCAAAAACATTCAGTACTTC.

CDR3 amino acids: CSAGGRRAGVYEQYF. In DNA, the CDR3 is TGCAGTGCTGGCGGGAGGAGAGCGGGGGTATACGAGCAGTACTTC. This rearrangement joins TRBV20-1 to TRBJ2-7; 8 positions agree with TRBD2. Germline V gene lookup returns CDR1 DFQATT and CDR2 SNEGSKA (reference sequence). The CDR3 sequence is 15 residues long. V lost 5 bases, J lost 4 bases, and 13 bases stayed unmatched.